The entry that follows covers one TCR beta chain sequence. This record belongs to a study of blood T cell repertoires in COVID-19. Study-wide background: From the United States, Italy and Spain came samples of acute and convalescent COVID-19. PBMCs, B-cell-depleted T cells, or T cells provided the cDNA or gDNA that made up the material.

This CDR3 has 14 residues. Germline lookup yields CDR1 MNHEY and CDR2 SVGAGI. V was shortened by 2 bases and J by 0 bases, with 5 bases between the two germline ends. Methods used by the authors: Researchers report that nucleated cell counts were estimated from reference gene primer amplification. Repertoires were generated with immunoSEQ multiplex PCR, while TCRdb's copy carries only in-frame clones and drops some. That table gives V, J and clone size, and the DNA gave D and trimming. The data show over 85,000 clones, around 73% seen once. The J gene is TRBJ1-5, the V gene TRBV6-5, with D unresolved. The source of this sequence is a man between 60 and 70 years old with active or convalescent COVID-19. The sequenced material came from peripheral blood. This CDR3 is CASSYAGSNQPQHF. DNA for the CDR3: TGTGCCAGCAGTTACGCAGGTAGCAATCAGCCCCAGCATTTT.